These 18 T cell receptor beta chains came from one sample sequenced in a study of somatic mutations in cytotoxic T cells in rheumatoid arthritis. The protocol was immunoSEQ multiplex PCR, while the TCRdb copy is restricted to in-frame clones and leaves out a portion. The sample consists of around 13,000 clones, about four fifths of them appearing once. The specimen was CD8+ T cells sorted from blood. These receptors all stem from an adult with rheumatoid arthritis.

V usage is TRBV19 and J usage is TRBJ1-2, with 8 bases identical to TRBD1. This CDR3 is 15 amino acids long. The germline gives CDR1 LNHDA, CDR2 SQIVND (reference sequence). With 4 bases clipped from V and 1 base from J, the junction kept 5 bases outside the gene matches. The CDR3 coding sequence is TGTGCCAGTAGTACGCCGGGACAGGTTAACTATGGCTACACCTTC. Its protein is CASSTPGQVNYGYTF. The complete variable domain, with remaining parts taken from reference TRBV19 and TRBJ1-2, reads DGGITQSPKYLFRKEGQNVTLSCEQNLNHDAMYWYRQDPGQGLRLIYYSQIVNDFQKGDIAEGYSVSREKKESFPLTVTSAQKNPTAFYLCASSTPGQVNYGYTFGSGTRLTVV.

This chain uses TRBV11-2 with TRBJ1-1; 12 bases fit TRBD1. This CDR3 comprises 17 residues. From germline, CDR1 is SGHAT and CDR2 FQNNGV. V shed 5 bases and J 5 bases; nucleotides not matched to a gene: 12. The chain's CDR3 is CASSATGTGGARTEAFF. CDR3 DNA sequence: TGTGCCAGCAGCGCAACCGGGACAGGGGGCGCAAGGACTGAAGCTTTCTTT.

The genes are TRBV12-5 and TRBJ2-7; 7 bases map to TRBD2. Germline CDR1 LGHNT, CDR2 FRNRAP. This CDR3 has 14 amino acids. With V trimmed by 3 bases and J by 5 bases, 7 bases remained unmatched. CDR3 residues: CASGLALANHEQYF. Written as DNA, the CDR3 is TGTGCTAGTGGTTTAGCACTAGCGAACCACGAGCAGTACTTC.

The rearrangement joins TRBV6-1 to TRBJ2-6, with a possible D match to TRBD1 (6 bases). Germline CDR1 reads MNHNS; CDR2 reads SASEGT. The CDR3 has 16 residues. Trimming removed 1 base from V and 1 base from J, with 8 bases in between. CDR3 amino acids: CASSEDTGSGANVLTF. Here the CDR3 DNA reads TGTGCCAGCAGTGAAGACACAGGGTCTGGGGCCAACGTCCTGACTTTC.

The gene calls are TRBV2 and TRBJ2-3, with a possible D match to TRBD1 (6 bases). CDR1 SNHLY and CDR2 FYNNEI come from the germline V gene. The length of the CDR3 is 15 residues. Trimming took off 2 bases at V and 4 bases at J, with 13 bases between the two ends. In DNA form, the CDR3 reads TGTGCCAGCAGTGAATCTGGGGGCCTCGCAGATACGCAGTATTTT. It translates to CASSESGGLADTQYF.

Only a few counts were recorded for this clone. The V call is TRBV6-1, the J call TRBJ1-3; 7 bases map to TRBD1. V gave up 6 bases and J gave up 1 base; unmatched junction bases: 6. The CDR3 sequence is 15 residues long. Germline V CDR1 and CDR2: MNHNS, SASEGT. The chain's CDR3 is CASSTGVVSGNTIYF. The CDR3 DNA reads as TGTGCCAGCAGCACAGGGGTTGTGTCTGGAAACACCATATATTTT.

This chain uses TRBV9 with TRBJ2-2; 8 bases line up with TRBD2. The length of the CDR3 is 15 residues. V gave up 4 bases and J gave up 5 bases; unmatched junction bases: 7. Germline CDR1 and CDR2: SGDLS and YYNGEE. DNA for the CDR3: TGTGCCAGCAGCCCCAGCGGGAGTCGGACCGGGGAGCTGTTTTTT. Amino acids: CASSPSGSRTGELFF.

The chain joins TRBV6-6 to TRBJ2-3; D possibly corresponds to TRBD1 (6 bases). Germline values: CDR1 MNHNY, CDR2 SVGAGI (reference sequence). The CDR3 extends over 13 amino acids. Trimming pared 7 bases from V and 0 bases from J, leaving 8 bases between. The chain's CDR3 is CASTGQSTDTQYF. CDR3 sequence (DNA): TGTGCCAGCACCGGACAGAGCACAGATACGCAGTATTTT.

The rearrangement joins TRBV2 to TRBJ1-4, with 10 bases matching TRBD1. Losses at the gene ends were 5 bases for V and 8 bases for J; bases not matched to a gene: 14. CDR1 is SNHLY and CDR2 is FYNNEI in the germline V gene. This CDR3 comprises 17 residues. The chain's CDR3 is CASSPDRGYTSEEKLFF. CDR3 nucleotide sequence: TGTGCCAGCAGTCCGGACAGGGGGTACACGAGTGAGGAAAAACTGTTTTTT.

In DNA form, the CDR3 reads TGTGCCAGTAGTATAGATGGGGGACTGAACACTGAAGCTTTCTTT. Translation gives CASSIDGGLNTEAFF. This rearrangement joins TRBV19 to TRBJ1-1; TRBD1 is a possible D gene (5 bases). The V end was cut by 0 bases, the J end by 0 bases, with 8 bases between. CDR1 is LNHDA and CDR2 is SQIVND in the germline V gene (reference sequence). This CDR3 is built from 15 residues.

The chain is built from TRBV28 and TRBJ2-7, with D perhaps TRBD1 (6 bases). The V gene's germline CDR1 is MDHEN and CDR2 SYDVKM. V dropped 3 bases and J dropped 1 base, with 10 bases sitting between them. The CDR3 loop spans 14 amino acids. The CDR3, as DNA: TGTGCCAGCAGTTTGGGACAATATTCCTACGAGCAGTACTTC. This encodes CASSLGQYSYEQYF.

V and J are TRBV6-4 and TRBJ2-3; TRBD1 matches at 7 bases. Germline lookup yields CDR1 MRHNA and CDR2 SNTAGT. The CDR3 loop spans 15 amino acids. V dropped 2 bases and J dropped 0; count of bases not matched to a gene: 2. CDR3 in DNA: TGTGCCAGCAGTGACGGACAGGCTAGCACAGATACGCAGTATTTT. Its translation: CASSDGQASTDTQYF.

This clone was recorded only once. CDR3 sequence (DNA): TGTGCCAGCAGTCGGACAGTAAACACAGATACGCAGTATTTT. Protein product: CASSRTVNTDTQYF. The chain links TRBV28 to TRBJ2-3, with D possibly being TRBD1 (6 bases). This CDR3 has 14 residues. The V end was cut by 5 bases, the J end by 2 bases, with 11 bases between. Per the germline V gene, CDR1 is MDHEN and CDR2 is SYDVKM.

The V gene is TRBV5-6, the J gene TRBJ1-4; D remains unclear. Germline assignment: CDR1 SGHDT and CDR2 YYEEEE. Trimming pared 4 bases from V and 1 base from J, leaving 14 bases between. The CDR3 sequence is 16 residues long. Here the CDR3 reads CASSAKGPETNEKLFF. The CDR3 DNA reads as TGTGCCAGCAGCGCGAAGGGCCCAGAAACTAATGAAAAACTGTTTTTT.

V is TRBV11-3 and J is TRBJ2-2, with TRBD2 as a possible D gene (6 bases). Between the trimmed V and J ends, which lost 5 bases and 0 bases, there was a span of 10 bases. The CDR3 contains 15 residues. Germline assignment: CDR1 SGHNT and CDR2 YENEEA. The CDR3 DNA follows: TGTGCCAGCAGCCCCGGGGGTTCGAACACCGGGGAGCTGTTTTTT. It codes for CASSPGGSNTGELFF.

The chain recombines TRBV7-2 with TRBJ1-3; unclear D gene. Looked up from germline, CDR1 is SGHTA and CDR2 is FQGNSA. Trimming stripped 5 bases from V and 5 bases from J, with 13 bases between. The length of the CDR3 is 14 residues. The CDR3 DNA sequence: TGTGCCAGCAGCGAGCGGGATACCAGAAACACCATATATTTT. It is translated as CASSERDTRNTIYF.

The chain joins TRBV6-4 to TRBJ2-1, with a tentative D call TRBD2 (5 bases). The CDR3 sequence is 13 residues long. V shed 2 bases and J shed 7 bases, with 9 bases lying between them. Germline V CDR1 and CDR2: MRHNA, SNTAGT. The DNA of the CDR3 is TGTGCCAGCAGTGACCGGGGAACGAATGAGCAGTTCTTC. The encoded protein is CASSDRGTNEQFF.

The chain combines TRBV18 with TRBJ2-7, with TRBD1 identical over 8 bases. Germline V gene sequence: CDR1 KGHSH, CDR2 LQKENI. V lost 0 bases to trimming and J lost 2 bases; unmatched junction nucleotides: 12. The CDR3 totals 18 residues. As DNA, the CDR3 is TGTGCCAGCTCACCACCAGGACAGGGCAGCAGAAACCCCTACGAGCAGTACTTC. This encodes CASSPPGQGSRNPYEQYF.